This T cell receptor beta chain was sequenced for a study of T cell repertoires in cytomegalovirus infection. Study conclusions and caveats: Ex vivo, HLA-C-restricted CMV-specific TCR beta clonotypes prevailed over the rest of the response.

TCRdb used MiXCR to reprocess the reads, holding one entry per CDR3 protein. The sample has hundreds of thousands of distinct CDR3 sequences, roughly 30% seen once. Per the germline V gene, CDR1 is SGHTA and CDR2 is FQGNSA. V lost 4 bases to trimming and J lost 9 bases, with 19 bases between them. CDR3 size: 16 residues. This clonotype was counted many times. Its target is not known. The specimen sequenced was PBMCs. The TCR comes from a human donor in good health (CMV status not recorded). Some clones in this sample may be carry-over from other donors' samples. V is TRBV7-2 and J is TRBJ1-6; a possible D gene is TRBD1 (5 bases). CDR3 loop: CASSSSRLGVGSPLHF. In DNA form, the CDR3 reads TGTGCCAGCAGCTCTAGTAGGTTGGGGGTGGGTTCACCCCTCCACTTT.